The rows below give T cell receptor beta chains drawn from one sample of a study of T cell changes during pregnancy in multiple sclerosis. Using immunoSEQ multiplex PCR, the repertoire was profiled, and TCRdb retains in-frame clones only, with some absent. The table has under 130,000 clones, about 89% seen once. The sequencing here drew on peripheral blood, taken after pregnancy. These receptors all stem from a female donor with multiple sclerosis, enrolled in a pregnancy study. The conserved cysteine and the conserved F or W are not part of the CDR3 here. The D gene is left open where the match is weak.

D gene | V gene | CDR3 protein
- | TRBV2 | ASGGTYTGELF
- | TRBV7-2 | ASSPSGYEQY
TRBD1 | TRBV5-4 | ASSAGGLGQPQH
TRBD1 | TRBV19 | ASKRQGASEAF
TRBD1 | TRBV5-6 | ASSQRDRDFYGYT
- | TRBV2 | ASTGQGTTGELF
TRBD1 | TRBV19 | ASSIGQGIHEQY
- | TRBV5-6 | ASSVRVGNEQF
TRBD2 | TRBV18 | ASSPTAGGTQY
TRBD2 | TRBV6-1 | ASVSSGGPLGTQY
- | TRBV27 | ASSFINEQF